Sequencing of this T cell receptor (beta chain) was carried out in a study of T-cell memory formation after mild COVID-19. V trimming: 5 bases; J trimming: 3 bases; junction bases outside the gene matches: 2. Germline V gene sequence: CDR1 MDHEN, CDR2 SYDVKM. The CDR3 has 13 amino acids. This clonotype has just one count. TCRdb analysed the 5' RACE reads with MiXCR anew, one entry per CDR3 protein. The sample yields about 350,000 distinct CDR3 sequences, roughly an eighth seen once. The sequenced material came from PBMCs or a T cell subset sorted from them (not recorded which). This receptor was taken from a man younger than 30 who had mild COVID-19 (a few samples of this study predate the infection). Cell type and time point are not known. J is TRBJ1-1 and V is TRBV28, with 8 bases aligning to TRBD1. The CDR3, as DNA: TGTGCCAGCAGTCAGGGGGCGTACACTGAAGCTTTCTTT. Protein: CASSQGAYTEAFF.